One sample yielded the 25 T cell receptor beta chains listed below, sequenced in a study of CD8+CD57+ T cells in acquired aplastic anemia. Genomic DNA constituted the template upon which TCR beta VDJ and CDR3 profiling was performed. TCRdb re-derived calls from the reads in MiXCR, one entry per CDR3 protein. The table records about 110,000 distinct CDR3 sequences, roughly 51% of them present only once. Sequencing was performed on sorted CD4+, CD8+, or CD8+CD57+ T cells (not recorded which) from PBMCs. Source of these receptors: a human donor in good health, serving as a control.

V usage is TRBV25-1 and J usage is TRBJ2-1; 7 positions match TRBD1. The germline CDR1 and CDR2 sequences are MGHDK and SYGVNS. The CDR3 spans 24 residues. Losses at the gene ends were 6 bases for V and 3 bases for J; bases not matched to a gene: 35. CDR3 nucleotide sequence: TGTGCCAGCAGCTTAGACTGGGATATAGCAATCAGCCCCAACAGGGGCGTGGGCTACAATGAGCAGTTCTTC. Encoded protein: CASSLDWDIAISPNRGVGYNEQFF. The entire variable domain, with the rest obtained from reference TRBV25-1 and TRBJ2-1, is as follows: EADIYQTPRYLVIGTGKKITLECSQTMGHDKMYWYQQDPGMELHLIHYSYGVNSTEKGDLSSESTVSRIRTEHFPLTLESARPSHTSQYLCASSLDWDIAISPNRGVGYNEQFFGPGTRLTVL.

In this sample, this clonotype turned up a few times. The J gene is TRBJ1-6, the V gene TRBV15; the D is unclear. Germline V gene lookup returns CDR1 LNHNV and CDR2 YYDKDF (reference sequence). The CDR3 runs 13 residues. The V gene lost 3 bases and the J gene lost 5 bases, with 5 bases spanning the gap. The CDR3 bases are TGTGCCACCAGCAGCCACAATAATTCACCCCTCCACTTT. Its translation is CATSSHNNSPLHF.

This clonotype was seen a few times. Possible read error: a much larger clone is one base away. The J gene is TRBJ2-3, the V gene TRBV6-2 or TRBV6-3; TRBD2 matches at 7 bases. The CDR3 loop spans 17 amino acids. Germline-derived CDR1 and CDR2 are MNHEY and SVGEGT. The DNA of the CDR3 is TGTGCCTGCAGTTACGGCGGGGGAGCACCGTCCACAGATACGCAGTATTTT. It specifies CACSYGGGAPSTDTQYF.

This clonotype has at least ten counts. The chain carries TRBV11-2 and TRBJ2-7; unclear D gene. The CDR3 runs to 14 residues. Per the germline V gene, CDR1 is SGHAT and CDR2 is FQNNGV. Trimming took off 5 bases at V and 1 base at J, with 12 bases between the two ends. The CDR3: CASSPGPTSYEQYF. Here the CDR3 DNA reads TGTGCCAGCAGCCCGGGCCCTACTTCCTACGAGCAGTACTTC.

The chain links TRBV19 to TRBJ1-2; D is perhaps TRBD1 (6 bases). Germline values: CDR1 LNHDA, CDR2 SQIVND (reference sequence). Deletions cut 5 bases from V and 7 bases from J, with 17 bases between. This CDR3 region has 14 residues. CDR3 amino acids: CASSWGQGRIGYTF. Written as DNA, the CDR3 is TGTGCCAGTAGTTGGGGGCAGGGGAGGATTGGCTACACCTTC.

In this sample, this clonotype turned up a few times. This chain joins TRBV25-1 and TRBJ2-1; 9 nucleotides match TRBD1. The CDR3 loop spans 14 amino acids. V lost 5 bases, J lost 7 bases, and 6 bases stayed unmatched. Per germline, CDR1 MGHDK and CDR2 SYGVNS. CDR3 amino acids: CASSTGTGWNEQFF. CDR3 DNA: TGTGCCAGCAGTACCGGGACAGGGTGGAATGAGCAGTTCTTC.

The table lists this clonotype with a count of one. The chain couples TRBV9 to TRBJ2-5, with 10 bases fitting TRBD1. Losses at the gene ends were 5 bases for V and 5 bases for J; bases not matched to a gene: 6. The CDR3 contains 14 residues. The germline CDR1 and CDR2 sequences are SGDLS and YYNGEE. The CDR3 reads CASSGTGAGETQYF. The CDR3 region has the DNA TGTGCCAGCAGTGGGACAGGGGCAGGGGAGACCCAGTACTTC.

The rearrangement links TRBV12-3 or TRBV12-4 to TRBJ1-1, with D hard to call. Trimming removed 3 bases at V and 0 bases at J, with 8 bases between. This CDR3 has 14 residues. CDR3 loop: CASSFGSLNTEAFF. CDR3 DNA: TGTGCCAGCAGTTTCGGCAGTCTGAACACTGAAGCTTTCTTT.

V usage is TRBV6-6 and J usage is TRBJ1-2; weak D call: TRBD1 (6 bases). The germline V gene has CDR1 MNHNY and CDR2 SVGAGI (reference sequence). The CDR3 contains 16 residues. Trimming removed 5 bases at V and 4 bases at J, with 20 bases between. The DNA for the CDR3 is TGTGCCAGCAGTACGGGGGGGCTACACCAGGGCTATGGCTACACCTTC. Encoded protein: CASSTGGLHQGYGYTF.

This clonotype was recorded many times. The CDR3 coding sequence is TGTGCCAGCAGTTCGACAGGTCGGGGAAAACTGTTTTTT. This gives the protein CASSSTGRGKLFF. The J gene is TRBJ1-4, the V gene TRBV12-3 or TRBV12-4, with TRBD1 as a possible D gene (6 bases). V lost 4 bases and J 10 bases, leaving 13 bases between the germline ends. The CDR3 is made up of 13 amino acids.

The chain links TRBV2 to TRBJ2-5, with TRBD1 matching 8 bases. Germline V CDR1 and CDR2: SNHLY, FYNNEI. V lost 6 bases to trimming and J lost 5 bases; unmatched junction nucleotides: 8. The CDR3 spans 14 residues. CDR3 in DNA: TGTGCCAGCAGCGGTCAGGGGGCCACGGAGACCCAGTACTTC. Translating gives CASSGQGATETQYF.

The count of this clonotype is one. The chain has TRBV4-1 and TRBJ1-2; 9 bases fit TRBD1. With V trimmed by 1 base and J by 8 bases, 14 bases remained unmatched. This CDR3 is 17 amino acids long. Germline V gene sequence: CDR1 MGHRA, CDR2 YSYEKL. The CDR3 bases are TGCGCCAGCAGCCAAGGAGGATTTGTTAGGACAGGGGACGGCTACACCTTC. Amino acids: CASSQGGFVRTGDGYTF.

The CDR3 coding sequence is TGCAGCGTTACAAGGGACATTCAGTACTTC. Its translation: CSVTRDIQYF. The chain joins TRBV29-1 to TRBJ2-4; D gene unclear. Per germline, CDR1 SQVTM and CDR2 ANQGSEA. The CDR3 sequence is 10 residues long. V lost 5 bases, J lost 8 bases, and 7 bases lay in between.

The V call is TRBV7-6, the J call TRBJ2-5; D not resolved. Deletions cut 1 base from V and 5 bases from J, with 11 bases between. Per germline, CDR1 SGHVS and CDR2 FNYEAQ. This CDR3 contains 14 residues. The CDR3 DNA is TGTGCCAGCAGCTTAGAAATCAGGTCGGAGACCCAGTACTTC. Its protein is CASSLEIRSETQYF.

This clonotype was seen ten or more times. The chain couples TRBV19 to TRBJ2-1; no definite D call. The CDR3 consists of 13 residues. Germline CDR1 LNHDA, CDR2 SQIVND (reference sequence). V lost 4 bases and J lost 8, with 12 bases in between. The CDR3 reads CASSTSLWDEQFF. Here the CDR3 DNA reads TGTGCCAGTAGTACCAGCCTTTGGGATGAGCAGTTCTTC.

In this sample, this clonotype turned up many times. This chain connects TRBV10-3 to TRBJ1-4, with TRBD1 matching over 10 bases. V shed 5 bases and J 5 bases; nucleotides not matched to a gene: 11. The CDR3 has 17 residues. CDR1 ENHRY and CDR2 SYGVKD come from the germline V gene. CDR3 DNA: TGTGCCATCAGTTCACATGACAGGGGGCTGGAAAATGAAAAACTGTTTTTT. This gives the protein CAISSHDRGLENEKLFF.

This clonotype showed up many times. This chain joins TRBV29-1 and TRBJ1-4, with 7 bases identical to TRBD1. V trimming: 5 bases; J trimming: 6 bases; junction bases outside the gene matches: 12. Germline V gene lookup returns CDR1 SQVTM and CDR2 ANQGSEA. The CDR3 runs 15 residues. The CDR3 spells CSVYQTGAQYEKLFF. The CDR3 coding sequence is TGCAGCGTTTACCAAACAGGGGCCCAATATGAAAAACTGTTTTTT. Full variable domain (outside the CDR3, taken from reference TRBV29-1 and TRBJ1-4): SAVISQKPSRDICQRGTSLTIQCQVDSQVTMMFWYRQQPGQSLTLIATANQGSEATYESGFVIDKFPISRPNLTFSTLTVSNMSPEDSSIYLCSVYQTGAQYEKLFFGSGTQLSVL.

This chain's CDR3 is CASSLPGQVYEQYF. The CDR3 DNA follows: TGCGCCAGCAGCTTACCGGGACAGGTCTACGAGCAGTACTTC. The chain couples TRBV5-1 to TRBJ2-7; 8 nucleotides align to TRBD1. The CDR3 has 14 residues. V dropped 2 bases and J dropped 3; count of bases not matched to a gene: 4. Germline lookup yields CDR1 SGHRS and CDR2 YFSETQ.

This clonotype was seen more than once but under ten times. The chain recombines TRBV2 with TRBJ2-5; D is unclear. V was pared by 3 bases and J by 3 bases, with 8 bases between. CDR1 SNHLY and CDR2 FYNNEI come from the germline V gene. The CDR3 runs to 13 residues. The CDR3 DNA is TGTGCCAGCAGTGAGACCAGAAAAGAGACCCAGTACTTC. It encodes CASSETRKETQYF.

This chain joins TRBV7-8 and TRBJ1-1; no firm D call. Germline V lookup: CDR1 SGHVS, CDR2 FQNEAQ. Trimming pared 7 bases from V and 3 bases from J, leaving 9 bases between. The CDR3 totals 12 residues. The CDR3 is CASTKTYTEAFF. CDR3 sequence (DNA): TGTGCCAGCACCAAAACCTACACTGAAGCTTTCTTT.

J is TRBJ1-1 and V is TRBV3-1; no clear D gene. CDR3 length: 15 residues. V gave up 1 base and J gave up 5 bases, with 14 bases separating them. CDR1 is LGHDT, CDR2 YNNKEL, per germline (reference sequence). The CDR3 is CASSQVSGMPTEAFF. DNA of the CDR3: TGTGCCAGCAGCCAAGTTTCCGGTATGCCAACTGAAGCTTTCTTT. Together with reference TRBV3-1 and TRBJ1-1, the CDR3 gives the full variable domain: DTAVSQTPKYLVTQMGNDKSIKCEQNLGHDTMYWYKQDSKKFLKIMFSYNNKELIINETVPNRFSPKSPDKAHLNLHINSLELGDSAVYFCASSQVSGMPTEAFFGQGTRLTVV.

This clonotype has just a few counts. The CDR3 DNA reads as TGCAGTGCGGGATATACAGGGACCTACGAGCAGTACTTC. Protein product: CSAGYTGTYEQYF. The rearrangement uses TRBV20-1 and TRBJ2-7; TRBD1 might be the D (6 bases). CDR1 and CDR2 (germline): DFQATT, SNEGSKA (reference sequence). This CDR3 spans 13 amino acids. The V gene lost 6 bases and the J gene lost 2 bases, with 14 bases spanning the gap.

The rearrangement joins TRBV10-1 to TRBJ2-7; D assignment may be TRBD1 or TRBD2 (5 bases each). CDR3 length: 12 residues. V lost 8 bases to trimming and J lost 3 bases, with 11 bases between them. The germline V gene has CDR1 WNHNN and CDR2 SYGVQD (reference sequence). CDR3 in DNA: TGCGCCAGCCCCGGGGCCCTCTACGAGCAGTACTTC. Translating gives CASPGALYEQYF.

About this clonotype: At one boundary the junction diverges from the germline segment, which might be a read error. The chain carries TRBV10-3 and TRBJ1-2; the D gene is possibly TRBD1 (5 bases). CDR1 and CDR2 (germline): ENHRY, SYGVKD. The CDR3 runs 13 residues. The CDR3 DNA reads TGTGCCATCAGTGAGCCCGAGGGGTCCAGCCCGTCCTTC. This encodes CAISEPEGSSPSF.

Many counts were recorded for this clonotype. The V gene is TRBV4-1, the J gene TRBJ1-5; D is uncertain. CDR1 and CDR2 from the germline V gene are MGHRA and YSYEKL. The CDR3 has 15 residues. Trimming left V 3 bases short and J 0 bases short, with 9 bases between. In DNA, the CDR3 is TGCGCCAGCAGCCACGGGGTCCTTAGCAATCAGCCCCAGCATTTT. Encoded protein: CASSHGVLSNQPQHF.